The 7 T cell receptor beta chains below all came from one sample that was sequenced in a study of graft-versus-host responses after intestinal transplantation. Here immunoSEQ multiplex PCR was the method, and the copy in TCRdb shows in-frame clones only, minus some. The data hold approximately 68,000 clones, with around 90% observed a single time. For these TCRs, the target antigens are not known. The specimen comprised unstimulated CD8+ T cells sorted from spleen or lymph node cells, sampled before transplant. Receptor source: a human donor who was the organ donor for an intestinal transplant.

The V gene is TRBV5-5, the J gene TRBJ1-2, with TRBD1 identical over 7 bases. CDR1 and CDR2 (germline): SGHKS, YYEKEE (reference sequence). V gave up 4 bases and J gave up 6 bases; unmatched junction bases: 6. The CDR3 sequence is 13 residues long. DNA for the CDR3: TGTGCCAGCAGCCGACAGGGTGCCGATGGCTACACCTTC. Translation: CASSRQGADGYTF.

The V gene is TRBV2, the J gene TRBJ1-1, with 7 positions matching TRBD1. V was clipped by 6 bases and J by 1 base; unmatched bases: 5. From germline, CDR1 is SNHLY and CDR2 FYNNEI. This CDR3 region has 14 residues. CDR3 region: CASRRGQSNTEAFF. The CDR3 nucleotides are TGTGCCAGCAGAAGGGGACAGTCGAACACTGAAGCTTTCTTT.

The chain is built from TRBV28 and TRBJ2-1, with a possible D match to TRBD2 (7 bases). The CDR3 covers 12 residues. Germline CDR1 MDHEN, CDR2 SYDVKM. Deletions cut 8 bases from V and 7 bases from J, with 12 bases between. The CDR3 DNA follows: TGTGCCAGCCGGAGGGGGGGGAATGAGCAGTTCTTC. It yields the protein CASRRGGNEQFF.

The chain combines TRBV5-1 with TRBJ1-4, with D perhaps matching TRBD1 (5 bases). CDR1 is SGHRS, CDR2 YFSETQ, per germline. The CDR3 is 18 amino acids. V gave up 0 bases and J gave up 7 bases, with 22 bases separating them. DNA for the CDR3: TGCGCCAGCAGCTTGGGGGTTGGGGCCTTGAGCCTATCTGAAAAACTGTTTTTT. It is translated as CASSLGVGALSLSEKLFF.

The chain links TRBV27 to TRBJ2-3; 9 nucleotides match TRBD1. CDR3 size: 15 residues. Germline CDR1 reads MNHEY; CDR2 reads SMNVEV (reference sequence). The V gene end was trimmed by 5 bases and the J gene end by 6 bases; junction bases not matched to a gene: 9. CDR3 coding DNA: TGTGCCAGCAGTCCCGTATGGGACAGGGAGGATACGCAGTATTTT. Its protein is CASSPVWDREDTQYF.

V and J are TRBV7-6 and TRBJ1-3; D uncertain. The germline V and J ends were trimmed by 2 bases and 0 bases, with 8 bases remaining between them. Germline V gene sequence: CDR1 SGHVS, CDR2 FNYEAQ. This CDR3 is 15 amino acids long. This CDR3 reads CASSLQQPSGNTIYF. CDR3 coding DNA: TGTGCCAGCAGCTTACAACAGCCCTCTGGAAACACCATATATTTT.

The chain joins TRBV27 to TRBJ2-1; TRBD2 aligns across 7 bases. Trimming took 5 bases from V and 7 from J; bases not matched to a gene: 8. The CDR3 consists of 14 residues. Germline V lookup: CDR1 MNHEY, CDR2 SMNVEV (reference sequence). The CDR3 DNA follows: TGTGCCAGCAGTGTTGGCCTCGGGGGGAATGAGCAGTTCTTC. This translates into CASSVGLGGNEQFF.